The clone carrying this T cell receptor (beta chain) showed up many times. What it recognizes is unknown. One entry per CDR3 protein results from TCRdb running MiXCR on the 5' RACE reads. This table holds about 690,000 distinct CDR3 sequences, approximately 21% found once. These data originate in a study of identical twins. General observations from the study: Beta out-of-frame sequences showed weaker excess sharing between twins.

The CDR3 loop spans 13 amino acids. Trimming took off 0 bases at V and 1 base at J, with 4 bases between the two ends. Germline values: CDR1 SGDLS, CDR2 YYNGEE. These records were also assigned to another study, of T cells expressing NK-cell markers. That work states: The sequencing cohort of eight donors included seven HCMV-seropositive individuals and one seronegative individual. Topping the CD3+CD56-NKG2C+ fraction as well were these clonotypes, in several donors.

Sequencing was carried out using PBMCs. The TCR sequence derives from a young woman in good health. This chain connects TRBV9 to TRBJ2-5, with no clear D. The CDR3 bases are TGTGCCAGCAGCGTAGCCTCCCAAGAGACCCAGTACTTC. This encodes CASSVASQETQYF.